The text below deals with one TCR beta chain. Antigen: not known. The CDR3 totals 14 residues. Germline CDR1 LGHNA, CDR2 YSLEER. With 1 base removed from V and 6 bases from J, the gap between germline ends came to 10 bases. This record belongs to a study of cytomegalovirus exposure and HLA in healthy donors. Study summary: The 120 validation repertoires used the same platform as the roughly 670 first-cohort repertoires (as reported by a later analysis).

Study results and limitations: Across donors, most TCRs were seen rarely, yet some public ones were widespread. Within the roughly 120 validation repertoires, first-cohort TCR clusters tended to co-occur, according to a later analysis.

Clones were sequenced by immunoSEQ multiplex PCR, and TCRdb holds only the in-frame ones, with some missing. The sample yields 160,000 or so clones, approximately 86% seen once. The chain joins TRBV4-3 to TRBJ2-1, with a possible D match to TRBD2 (6 bases). This sequence originates from a man aged 18 to 29 in good health and CMV-seropositive. The sample was PBMCs. The CDR3 loop is CASSQGLGPNEQFF. The CDR3 DNA is TGCGCCAGCAGCCAAGGACTAGGCCCCAATGAGCAGTTCTTC.